This TCR beta chain was retrieved from a study of shared clonotypes between healthy human individuals (dated by TCRdb to about 2020). For context, the study as a whole: The cohort comprised two women and a few men aged 18 to 49 years. For each donor, three plates each were used for CD4 naive and CD4 memory, two plates were used for CD8 naive, and one plate was used for CD8 memory. To estimate repertoire size and how much clonotypes are shared between individuals, the study performed deep sequencing of blood TCR repertoires from a handful of healthy adults. To increase sequencing depth and limit assay-specific biases, different laboratories used diverse techniques to prepare libraries and sequence TCR repertoires. Each donor's leukapheresis produced roughly between roughly 0.85 and 9.5 billion PBMCs.

Healthy HIV-negative adults with no recently reported acute infections or vaccinations were included as donors. All donors were Caucasian adults living in Nashville, Tennessee, USA. CD4+ T cells were enriched through magnetic negative selection, after which naive cells were positively selected on CD45RA and the remaining negative fraction served as the memory subset. Blood was obtained by leukapheresis, after which PBMCs were separated by Ficoll-Histopaque density gradient centrifugation and cryopreserved in liquid nitrogen vapor phase. Analytical flow cytometry was used to check the purity and quantity of each magnetically sorted T cell population. From each sorted fraction, genomic DNA was isolated and quantified by UV absorbance on a Nanodrop 2000c. The CDR3, cysteine through phenylalanine, is 15 amino acids long. Of all the DNA, just the CDR3 is kept, 45 bases in frame from base 1. Germline trimming amounts to 0 bases on V and 3 bases on J, with 5 as the count of junction bases outside the gene matches. The germline V gene provides CDR1 SGHRS and CDR2 YFSETQ.

The paper as a whole reports these results and caveats: Pairwise subsampling indicated that sequencing depth was expected to affect the degree of clonotype sharing among donors. Incomplete sequencing was indicated by rarefaction of sorted-subset datasets, despite the large sequencing depth. Naive subsets generally had larger estimated clonotype richness than memory subsets did. Compared with non-shared clonotypes, the clonotypes found in all four sorted-subset donors had higher generation probabilities. Sampling was restricted to blood, and TCR repertoires in tissue are likely to differ from TCR repertoires in blood. Because the study included a small number of donors, the genetic and exposure-history diversity represented was limited. Across a handful of donors, around 5.4% of naive CD4, approximately 4% of naive CD8, 2.3% of memory CD4, and 0.3% to 0.45% of memory CD8 clonotypes were shared.

TCR CDR3 regions were amplified from genomic DNA by multiplex PCR using the deep immunoSEQ assay. Extracted genomic DNA from each cell subset was distributed evenly across all wells of several immunoSEQ 96-well plates, and each plate was treated as a replicate. For sorted subsets, each replicate PCR was loaded with roughly 0.2 ug genomic DNA, equivalent to 30,000 or so T cell genomes. Purified libraries were measured with a Qubit 3.0 fluorometer, size-checked on a Bioanalyzer 2100, and measured again with the KAPA Library Quantification kit. Every immunoSEQ 96-well plate was sequenced on a separate single-read 150-cycle Illumina NextSeq 550 flow cell. In the original analysis: Because the immunoSEQ output held only junctional sequences and lacked quality scores, the filtering could not match the filtering applied to full-length reads. To assign V/J genes and CDR3, sequences were annotated against IMGT germline references using PyIR, a Python wrapper for IgBLAST v1.9. Any read was removed if the V/J assignment was weak (E-value above 1e-6), the CDR3 was missing, or the read contained stop codons, out-of-frame junctions, or ambiguous translated residues. V3J clonotypes were defined by identical inferred V gene, J gene, and CDR3 amino acid sequence. Percentage overlap between repertoires was calculated by dividing the number of shared unique clonotypes by the size of the smaller repertoire. Three approaches were used to assess repertoire richness: RTK rarefaction, the Chao1 estimator, and Recon v2.1 estimates of unobserved clonotypes. OLGA was used to compute generation probabilities for all TCRbeta clonotypes that the gDNA method yielded from a few donors. TCRdb took over this immuneACCESS table, retaining in-frame rearrangements with V and J assigned. Such tables are incomplete; in checked studies, under half of the missing clones stem from an unresolved V gene, and the remainder is unexplained. V, J and clone size were drawn from that table, and D and trimming were deduced from the DNA. For this sample there are approximately 740,000 clones; about 74% appear just once. Around 1.6% of the sample rests with the top ten.

The table lists this clone with a count of one. The antigen it binds to is not known. Within one base of it there is no much larger clone, and no base qualities were kept. This receptor was obtained from a woman in her 30s in good health. The rearranged chain carries TRBV5-1 and TRBJ2-5; 7 junctional bases match TRBD2. The material sequenced was memory CD4+ T cells sorted from blood. Read against the paper, the sample's cell subset or site label means: CD45RA-negative fraction. Read as DNA, the sequence is TGCGCCAGCAGCTTGGCCAGCCTAGCGGAAGAGACCCAGTACTTC. Translated, this gives CASSLASLAEETQYF. Beyond the CDR3, the reference TRBV5-1 and TRBJ2-5 genes provide the residues; the full variable domain reads: KAGVTQTPRYLIKTRGQQVTLSCSPISGHRSVSWYQQTPGQGLQFLFEYFSETQRNKGNFPGRFSGRQFSNSRSEMNVSTLELGDSALYLCASSLASLAEETQYFGPGTRLLVL.